This TCR beta chain was obtained from a study of T cell changes during pregnancy in multiple sclerosis. This clone was recorded once. Clones were read by immunoSEQ multiplex PCR, and TCRdb kept only the in-frame ones, dropping some. The table includes 85,000 to 130,000 clones, about 90% detected once. CDR3 length: 14 residues. From germline, CDR1 is LNHDA and CDR2 SQIVND (reference sequence). V lost 2 bases and J lost 5, with 12 bases in between. The receptor's source is a female donor with multiple sclerosis, enrolled in a pregnancy study. Sequences were derived from peripheral blood, sampled before pregnancy. The chain couples TRBV19 to TRBJ1-1; no clear D gene. The CDR3 spells CASSINTGGTEAFF. The CDR3 nucleotides are TGTGCCAGTAGTATAAACACCGGCGGGACTGAAGCTTTCTTT.